What follows describes a single T cell receptor (beta chain). Its antigen is as yet unknown. Amplification of TCR beta CDR3 regions used RNA as the template. The HTBI primer set served for first-round RT-PCR of the TCR CDR3. TCRdb fed the multiplex PCR reads into MiXCR, producing one record per CDR3 protein. The repertoire holds fewer than 650,000 distinct CDR3 sequences, over 11% seen once, with 4.5% to 6% in the top ten. This sample is drawn from a study of T cells in Graves' hyperthyroidism and ophthalmopathy. Study observations and caveats: Ophthalmopathy got predicted by the model a median around 6.8 months before its onset. Most thyroid clonotypes expanded above 0.001 appeared in blood too.

Germline trimming cut 3 bases from V and 0 bases from J; bases unmatched to any gene: 20. The CDR3 extends over 21 amino acids. Germline V gene data show CDR1 as SEHNR and CDR2 as FQNEAQ (reference sequence). The study based diagnoses on clinical symptoms, serum thyroxine and TRAb, thyroid ultrasound and orbital computed tomography. Using over 8.5 ml of fresh peripheral blood, PBMCs were prepared. This rearrangement joins TRBV7-9 to TRBJ2-1; 7 positions agree with TRBD2. Sequencing used blood. The receptor's source is a woman between 25 and 40 years old with Graves' hyperthyroidism that later progressed to Graves' ophthalmopathy. In DNA form, the CDR3 reads TGTGCCAGCAGCTTTTTCGAAGCGTTTACTCTGGCGGGAGACTCCTACAATGAGCAGTTCTTC. Translation gives CASSFFEAFTLAGDSYNEQFF. The full variable domain, its missing parts supplied by reference TRBV7-9 and TRBJ2-1, is DTGVSQNPRHKITKRGQNVTFRCDPISEHNRLYWYRQTLGQGPEFLTYFQNEAQLEKSRLLSDRFSAERPKGSFSTLEIQRTEQGDSAMYLCASSFFEAFTLAGDSYNEQFFGPGTRLTVL.